Given below is one T cell receptor beta chain in context. Unmatched junction bases numbered 8, after V lost 4 bases and J lost 10 bases. This CDR3 has 15 residues. In germline, CDR1 is MGHDK, CDR2 SYGVNS. This specimen belongs to a study of blood T cell repertoires in COVID-19. In the study overall: The United States, Italy and Spain were the sources of the acute and convalescent COVID-19 samples.

Some clones are missing from TCRdb's copy, which holds only in-frame ones; the method was immunoSEQ multiplex PCR. The sample yields a few hundred thousand clones, about nine tenths seen once. This receptor was taken from a man aged 30-40 years who had recovered from COVID-19. This chain uses TRBV25-1 with TRBJ1-6; TRBD1 agrees at 9 bases. The sequencing input was PBMCs or T cells enriched from blood (not recorded which). The CDR3 DNA sequence: TGTGCCAGCAGTGTCGGACAGGGGATTAAATCACCCCTCCACTTT. It translates to CASSVGQGIKSPLHF.